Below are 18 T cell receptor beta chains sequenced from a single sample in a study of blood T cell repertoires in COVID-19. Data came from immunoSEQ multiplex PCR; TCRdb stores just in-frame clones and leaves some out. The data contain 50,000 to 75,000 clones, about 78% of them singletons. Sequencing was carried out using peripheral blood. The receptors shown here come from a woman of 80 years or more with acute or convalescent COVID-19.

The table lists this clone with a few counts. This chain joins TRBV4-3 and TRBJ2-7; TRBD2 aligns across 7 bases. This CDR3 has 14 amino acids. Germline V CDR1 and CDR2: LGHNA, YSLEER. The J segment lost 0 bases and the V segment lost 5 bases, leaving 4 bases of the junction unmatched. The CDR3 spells CASSFRLASYEQYF. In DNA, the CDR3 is TGCGCCAGCAGCTTTCGACTAGCCTCCTACGAGCAGTACTTC.

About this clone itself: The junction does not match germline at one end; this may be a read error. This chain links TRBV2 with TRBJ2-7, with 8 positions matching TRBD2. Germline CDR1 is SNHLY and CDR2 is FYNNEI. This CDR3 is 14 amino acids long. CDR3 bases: TGTGCCGGCAGATTGCCGGGAGGGCCTCCCGAGCAGTACTTC. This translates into CAGRLPGGPPEQYF.

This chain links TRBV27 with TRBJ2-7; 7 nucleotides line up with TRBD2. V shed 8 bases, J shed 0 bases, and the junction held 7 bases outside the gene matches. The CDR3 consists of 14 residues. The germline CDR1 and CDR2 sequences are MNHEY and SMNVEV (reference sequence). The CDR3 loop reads CASSTSAFSYEQYF. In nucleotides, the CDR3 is TGTGCCAGCTCCACTAGCGCGTTCTCCTACGAGCAGTACTTC.

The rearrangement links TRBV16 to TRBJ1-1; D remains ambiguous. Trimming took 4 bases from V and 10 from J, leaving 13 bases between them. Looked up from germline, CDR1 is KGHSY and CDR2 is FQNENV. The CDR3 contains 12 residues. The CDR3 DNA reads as TGTGCCAGCAGCCTATTGGAGAAAATAGCTTTCTTT. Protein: CASSLLEKIAFF.

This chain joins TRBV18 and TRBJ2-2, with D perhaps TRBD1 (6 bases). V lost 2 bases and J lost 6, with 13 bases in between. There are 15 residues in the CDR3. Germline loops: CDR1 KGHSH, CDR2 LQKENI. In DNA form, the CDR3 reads TGTGCCAGCTCACCAGGGACATTTTCTGCCGGGGAGCTGTTTTTT. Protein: CASSPGTFSAGELFF.

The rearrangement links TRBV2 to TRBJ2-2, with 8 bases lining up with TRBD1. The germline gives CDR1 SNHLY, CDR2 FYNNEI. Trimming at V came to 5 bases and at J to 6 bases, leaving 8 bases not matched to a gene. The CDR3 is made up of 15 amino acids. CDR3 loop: CASSSQGAIAGELFF. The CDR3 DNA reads TGTGCCAGCAGTTCTCAGGGGGCGATAGCCGGGGAGCTGTTTTTT.

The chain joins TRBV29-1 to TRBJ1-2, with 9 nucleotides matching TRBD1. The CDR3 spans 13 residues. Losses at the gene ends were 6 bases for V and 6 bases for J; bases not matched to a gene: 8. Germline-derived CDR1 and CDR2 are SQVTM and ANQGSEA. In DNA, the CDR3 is TGCAGCGTCTCGGGACAGGGAGGCAATGGCTACACCTTC. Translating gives CSVSGQGGNGYTF. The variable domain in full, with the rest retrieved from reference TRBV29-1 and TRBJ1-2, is SAVISQKPSRDICQRGTSLTIQCQVDSQVTMMFWYRQQPGQSLTLIATANQGSEATYESGFVIDKFPISRPNLTFSTLTVSNMSPEDSSIYLCSVSGQGGNGYTFGSGTRLTVV.

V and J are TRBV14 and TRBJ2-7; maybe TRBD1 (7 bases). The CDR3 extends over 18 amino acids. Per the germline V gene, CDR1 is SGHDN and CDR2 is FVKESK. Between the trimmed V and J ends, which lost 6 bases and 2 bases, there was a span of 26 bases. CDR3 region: CASSQDYPGQPLTYEQYF. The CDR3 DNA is TGTGCCAGCAGTCAGGACTATCCGGGACAGCCGTTGACCTACGAGCAGTACTTC. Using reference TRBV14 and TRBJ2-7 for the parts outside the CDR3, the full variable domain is EAGVTQFPSHSVIEKGQTVTLRCDPISGHDNLYWYRRVMGKEIKFLLHFVKESKQDESGMPNNRFLAERTGGTYSTLKVQPAELEDSGVYFCASSQDYPGQPLTYEQYFGPGTRLTVT.

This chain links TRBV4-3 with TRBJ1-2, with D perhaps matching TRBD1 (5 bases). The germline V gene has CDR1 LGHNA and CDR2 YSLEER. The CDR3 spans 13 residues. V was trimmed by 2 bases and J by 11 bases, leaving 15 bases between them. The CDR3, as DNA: TGCGCCAGCAGCCAAACCACTGGGGGGGGATACACCTTC. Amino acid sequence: CASSQTTGGGYTF.

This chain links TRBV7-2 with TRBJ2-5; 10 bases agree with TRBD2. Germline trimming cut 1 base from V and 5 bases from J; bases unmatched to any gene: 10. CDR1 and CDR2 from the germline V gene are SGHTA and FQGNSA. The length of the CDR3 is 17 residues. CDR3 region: CASSLGQTSGLGETQYF. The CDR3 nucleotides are TGTGCCAGCAGCTTAGGTCAGACTAGCGGGCTGGGTGAGACCCAGTACTTC.

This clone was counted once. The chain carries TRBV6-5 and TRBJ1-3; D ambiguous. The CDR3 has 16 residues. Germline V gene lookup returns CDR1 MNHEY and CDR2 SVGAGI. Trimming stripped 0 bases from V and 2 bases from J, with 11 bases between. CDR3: CASSYSMWGAGNTIYF. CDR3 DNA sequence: TGTGCCAGCAGTTACTCGATGTGGGGAGCTGGAAACACCATATATTTT.

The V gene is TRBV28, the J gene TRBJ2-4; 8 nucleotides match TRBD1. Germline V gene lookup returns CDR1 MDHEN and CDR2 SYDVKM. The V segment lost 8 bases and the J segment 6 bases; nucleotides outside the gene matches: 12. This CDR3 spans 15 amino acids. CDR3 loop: CASRAGGLNGNIQYF. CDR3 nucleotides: TGTGCCAGCCGCGCAGGGGGCTTGAATGGAAACATTCAGTACTTC.

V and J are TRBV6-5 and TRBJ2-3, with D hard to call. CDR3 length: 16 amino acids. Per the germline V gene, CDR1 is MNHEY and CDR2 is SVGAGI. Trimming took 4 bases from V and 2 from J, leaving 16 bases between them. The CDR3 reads CASSSTSFRPTDTQYF. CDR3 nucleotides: TGTGCCAGCAGTTCCACCTCGTTCAGGCCCACAGATACGCAGTATTTT.

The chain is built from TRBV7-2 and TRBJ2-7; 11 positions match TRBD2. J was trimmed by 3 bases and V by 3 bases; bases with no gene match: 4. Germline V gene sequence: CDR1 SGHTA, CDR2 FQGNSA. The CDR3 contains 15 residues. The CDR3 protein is CASSLGLAVNYEQYF. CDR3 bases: TGTGCCAGCAGCTTGGGACTAGCGGTTAACTACGAGCAGTACTTC.

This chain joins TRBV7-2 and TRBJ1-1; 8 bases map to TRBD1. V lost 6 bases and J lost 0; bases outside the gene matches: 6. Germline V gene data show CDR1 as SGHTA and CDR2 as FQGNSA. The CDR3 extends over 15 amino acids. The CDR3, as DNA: TGTGCCAGCAGAACGATACAGGGGGTGAACACTGAAGCTTTCTTT. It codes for CASRTIQGVNTEAFF.

CDR3 protein: CASTPTGGPGANVLTF. As DNA, the CDR3 is TGTGCCAGCACCCCAACGGGGGGGCCTGGGGCCAACGTCCTGACTTTC. V and J are TRBV11-2 and TRBJ2-6; 8 nucleotides line up with TRBD2. CDR3 length: 16 amino acids. Germline V gene lookup returns CDR1 SGHAT and CDR2 FQNNGV. Trimming removed 7 bases from V and 2 bases from J; junction bases left unmatched: 7.

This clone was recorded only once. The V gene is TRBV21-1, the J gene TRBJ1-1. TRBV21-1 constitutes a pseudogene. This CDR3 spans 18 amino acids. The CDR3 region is CASSSQARVYGVWTEAFF. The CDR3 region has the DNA TGTGCCAGCAGCTCCCAGGCGAGGGTGTACGGGGTATGGACTGAAGCTTTCTTT.

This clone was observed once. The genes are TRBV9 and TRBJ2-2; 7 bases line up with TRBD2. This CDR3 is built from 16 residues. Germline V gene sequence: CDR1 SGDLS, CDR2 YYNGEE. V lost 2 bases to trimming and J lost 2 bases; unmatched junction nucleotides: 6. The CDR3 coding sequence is TGTGCCAGCAGCGTGGGCGGGAGAGGAAACACCGGGGAGCTGTTTTTT. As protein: CASSVGGRGNTGELFF.